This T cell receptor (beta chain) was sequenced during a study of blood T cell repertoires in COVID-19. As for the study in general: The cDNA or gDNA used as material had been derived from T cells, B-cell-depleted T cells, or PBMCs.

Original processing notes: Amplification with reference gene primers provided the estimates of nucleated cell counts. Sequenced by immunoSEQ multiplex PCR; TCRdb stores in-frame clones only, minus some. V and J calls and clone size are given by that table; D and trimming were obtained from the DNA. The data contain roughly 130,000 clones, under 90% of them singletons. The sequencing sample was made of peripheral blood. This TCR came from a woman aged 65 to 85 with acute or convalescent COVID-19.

The CDR3, as DNA: TGTGCCAGCAGCTTAGAGTACAGGGGAGAGACCCAGTACTTC. Its protein is CASSLEYRGETQYF. The rearrangement joins TRBV7-8 to TRBJ2-5, with 7 bases matching TRBD1. Trimming cost V 1 base and J 4 bases; bases outside gene matches: 3. The CDR3 contains 14 residues. Germline lookup yields CDR1 SGHVS and CDR2 FQNEAQ.